One and the same sample provided the 18 T cell receptor beta chains below, sequenced in a study of neurological immune-mediated disorders (dated by TCRdb to the late 2010s). Sample time point, as interpreted from the label and publication: technical triplicate 2. Libraries were built with 5' RACE. Sequencing instrument: Illumina HiSeq 2500. Using fastp trimming at Q25 and MiXCR clonotype assembly, TCRdb reanalyzed the public sequencing data and kept in-frame beta chains. All rows with the same CDR3 protein become a single entry with the most common DNA and genes. The sample yields roughly 57,000 distinct CDR3 sequences; 24% were counted once. Of the sample, around 4.5% is held by the ten largest clones. What was sequenced was PBMCs. These receptors all come from a man in his sixties with HTLV-1-associated myelopathy (HAM/TSP).

This clonotype was found many times. The J gene is TRBJ1-1, the V gene TRBV10-2; D is unclear. The CDR3 sequence is 11 residues long. V lost 3 bases and J lost 10, with 9 bases in between. Per the germline V gene, CDR1 is WSHSY and CDR2 is SAAADI. This CDR3 reads CASSDTGVAFF. CDR3 sequence (DNA): TGCGCCAGCAGTGATACCGGGGTAGCTTTCTTT.

Ten or more counts support this clonotype. This chain links TRBV28 with TRBJ2-2, with 8 bases matching TRBD1. Germline trimming cut 4 bases from V and 1 base from J; bases unmatched to any gene: 17. The length of the CDR3 is 20 residues. Germline V CDR1 and CDR2: MDHEN, SYDVKM. The CDR3 loop reads CASSYDLGDRFNWNTGELFF. The CDR3 nucleotides read TGTGCCAGCAGTTATGATCTAGGGGACAGGTTCAATTGGAACACCGGGGAGCTGTTTTTT.

This clonotype was picked up many times. The V and J genes are TRBV12-3 or TRBV12-4 and TRBJ2-2; 10 positions match TRBD1. The J segment lost 5 bases and the V segment lost 6 bases, leaving 9 bases of the junction unmatched. The CDR3 has 16 residues. The CDR3 DNA is TGTGCCAGCAGCTACGGACAGGGGGGAAGGACCGGGGAGCTGTTTTTT. Its protein is CASSYGQGGRTGELFF.

This clonotype was counted at least ten times. The CDR3 loop is CASSLTEGPQYF. CDR3 nucleotides: TGTGCCAGCAGCTTAACGGAGGGGCCCCAGTACTTC. The V gene is TRBV7-3, the J gene TRBJ2-5; a weak D match, TRBD2 (6 bases). V was clipped by 0 bases and J by 9 bases, with 8 bases between them. The CDR3 extends over 12 amino acids. The V gene's germline CDR1 is SGHTA and CDR2 FQGTGA.

This clonotype was picked up many times. CDR3 loop: CASSFAGGELFF. As DNA, the CDR3 is TGCGCCAGCAGCTTCGCAGGCGGGGAGCTGTTTTTT. The rearrangement uses TRBV5-1 and TRBJ2-2, with D uncertain. The CDR3 has 12 residues. Per germline, CDR1 SGHRS and CDR2 YFSETQ. Trimming left V 2 bases short and J 7 bases short, with 6 bases between. Complete variable domain (other parts from reference TRBV5-1 and TRBJ2-2): KAGVTQTPRYLIKTRGQQVTLSCSPISGHRSVSWYQQTPGQGLQFLFEYFSETQRNKGNFPGRFSGRQFSNSRSEMNVSTLELGDSALYLCASSFAGGELFFGEGSRLTVL.

This clonotype was counted ten times or more. This rearrangement joins TRBV21-1 to TRBJ1-2; the table's D call, TRBD1, has no DNA check behind it. TRBV21-1 is an annotated pseudogene. This CDR3 contains 17 residues. This chain's CDR3 is CASSDNEDSLPYYGYTF. Written as DNA, the CDR3 is TGTGCCAGCAGCGATAATGAGGACTCCCTTCCCTATTATGGCTACACCTTC.

This clonotype was counted at least ten times. J is TRBJ2-2 and V is TRBV5-1; TRBD2 aligns across 9 bases. The CDR3 extends over 14 amino acids. Germline-derived CDR1 and CDR2 are SGHRS and YFSETQ. V lost 2 bases and J lost 6; bases outside the gene matches: 2. This CDR3 is CASSLAGGPGELFF. The CDR3 nucleotides are TGCGCCAGCAGCTTAGCGGGAGGCCCCGGGGAGCTGTTTTTT.

Ten or more counts support this clonotype. V usage is TRBV5-6 and J usage is TRBJ2-1; no clear D. The germline V gene has CDR1 SGHDT and CDR2 YYEEEE. The V end lost 4 bases, the J end lost 6 bases, and 8 bases lay between the germline ends. This CDR3 comprises 12 residues. CDR3 region: CASSPGLNEQFF. CDR3 nucleotides: TGTGCCAGCAGCCCGGGCCTCAATGAGCAGTTCTTC.

By its share, this clonotype is medium-sized. This chain uses TRBV20-1 with TRBJ1-2; tentatively, D is TRBD1 (5 bases). CDR1 is DFQATT, CDR2 SNEGSKA, per germline (reference sequence). V was clipped by 2 bases and J by 4 bases, with 17 bases between them. The CDR3 runs to 15 residues. The CDR3 DNA is TGCAGTGCTAGACAGGGAAGTCAGCGGGGCTATGGCTACACCTTC. This codes for CSARQGSQRGYGYTF.

This clonotype has at least ten counts. The chain is built from TRBV28 and TRBJ2-7, with D tentatively TRBD1 (8 bases). V lost 5 bases and J 1 base, leaving 15 bases between the germline ends. Germline V gene data show CDR1 as MDHEN and CDR2 as SYDVKM. The CDR3 has 15 residues. The CDR3 loop is CASSLTGGVSYEQYF. DNA for the CDR3: TGTGCCAGCAGTCTTACAGGGGGGGTATCCTACGAGCAGTACTTC.

This clonotype came up many times. The V call is TRBV20-1, the J call TRBJ1-1; 8 bases match TRBD1. The CDR3 spans 17 residues. Per the germline V gene, CDR1 is DFQATT and CDR2 is SNEGSKA (reference sequence). V dropped 2 bases and J dropped 1; count of bases not matched to a gene: 12. CDR3 bases: TGCAGTGCTAGATCTCCGGGCAGGGGGCCCCCGAACACTGAAGCTTTCTTT. Protein product: CSARSPGRGPPNTEAFF.

This clonotype has a count of ten or more. The chain carries TRBV5-8 and TRBJ1-1; D might be TRBD1 (5 bases). Trimming removed 2 bases from V and 0 bases from J, with 8 bases in between. Germline V gene sequence: CDR1 SGHTS, CDR2 YDEGEE. CDR3 length equals 14 residues. CDR3 bases: TGTGCCAGCAGCTTCGGACATATGAACACTGAAGCTTTCTTT. Translating gives CASSFGHMNTEAFF.

This chain links TRBV11-1 with TRBJ2-1; 11 nucleotides align to TRBD2. Germline V lookup: CDR1 SGHAT, CDR2 FQDESV (reference sequence). The CDR3 is 17 amino acids. Losses at the gene ends were 5 bases for V and 4 bases for J; bases not matched to a gene: 10. The CDR3 here is CASSTGLAGIGYNEQFF. In DNA, the CDR3 is TGTGCCAGCAGCACCGGACTAGCGGGTATAGGATACAATGAGCAGTTCTTC.

This chain connects TRBV10-3 to TRBJ2-2; TRBD1 aligns across 10 bases. In germline, CDR1 is ENHRY, CDR2 SYGVKD. The CDR3 is made up of 15 amino acids. The ends lost 6 bases at V and 4 bases at J; junction bases unmatched: 5. CDR3 protein: CAIREDRGVTGELFF. DNA of the CDR3: TGTGCCATCAGGGAGGACAGGGGGGTCACCGGGGAGCTGTTTTTT.

This clonotype was counted at least ten times. The V gene is TRBV28, the J gene TRBJ2-7; D unclear. Trimming removed 1 base at V and 5 bases at J, with 9 bases between. The CDR3 spans 13 residues. Germline CDR1 is MDHEN and CDR2 is SYDVKM. The CDR3 here is CASSLSRLHEQYF. CDR3 sequence (DNA): TGTGCCAGCAGTTTATCCCGTCTCCACGAGCAGTACTTC.

The chain has TRBV5-1 and TRBJ2-4; 8 bases line up with TRBD1. The germline gives CDR1 SGHRS, CDR2 YFSETQ. With 4 bases clipped from V and 7 bases from J, the junction kept 7 bases outside the gene matches. The CDR3 extends over 14 amino acids. The CDR3 nucleotides read TGCGCCAGCAGCCCCGGACAGGGACTTAACATTCAGTACTTC. It codes for CASSPGQGLNIQYF. Looking up the rest from reference TRBV5-1 and TRBJ2-4 gives the full variable domain: KAGVTQTPRYLIKTRGQQVTLSCSPISGHRSVSWYQQTPGQGLQFLFEYFSETQRNKGNFPGRFSGRQFSNSRSEMNVSTLELGDSALYLCASSPGQGLNIQYFGAGTRLSVL.

This clonotype was observed many times. This chain joins TRBV25-1 and TRBJ2-7; tentatively, D is TRBD1 or TRBD2 (5 bases each). The CDR3 extends over 13 amino acids. CDR1 and CDR2 (germline): MGHDK, SYGVNS. Trimming left V 5 bases short and J 3 bases short, with 11 bases between. CDR3 DNA sequence: TGTGCCAGCAGTAGAGGGGTTTTCTACGAGCAGTACTTC. Its protein is CASSRGVFYEQYF.

In this sample, this clonotype turned up a few times. This sequence joins TRBV9 and TRBJ1-4; D is possibly TRBD1 (5 bases). The germline gives CDR1 SGDLS, CDR2 YYNGEE. V was cut by 0 bases and J by 8 bases, with 14 bases left in between. The CDR3 is 15 residues long. CDR3 sequence: CASSVDGKEGEKLFF. DNA of the CDR3: TGTGCCAGCAGCGTAGACGGGAAGGAGGGGGAAAAACTGTTTTTT.